These 27 T cell receptor beta chains were sequenced from one sample in a study of OX40 agonist ivuxolimab in advanced cancers. Here immunoSEQ multiplex PCR was the method, and the copy in TCRdb shows in-frame clones only, minus some. The sample records 90,000 or so clones, around 87% being singletons. Sequenced material: CD4+ or CD8+ T cells sorted from blood, taken in a trial of the OX40 agonist ivuxolimab. All receptors come from an adult with an advanced solid tumor such as melanoma, head and neck, liver or kidney cancer.

The chain carries TRBV19 and TRBJ2-7; 7 bases fit TRBD2. V shed 5 bases, J shed 2 bases, and the junction held 6 bases outside the gene matches. From germline, CDR1 is LNHDA and CDR2 SQIVND (reference sequence). The length of the CDR3 is 14 residues. CDR3 amino acids: CASSAGLVPYEQYF. In nucleotides, the CDR3 is TGTGCCAGTAGTGCCGGACTAGTCCCCTACGAGCAGTACTTC.

The V call is TRBV6-5, the J call TRBJ2-7; D might be TRBD1 (5 bases). This CDR3 contains 15 residues. Looked up from germline, CDR1 is MNHEY and CDR2 is SVGAGI. The germline V and J ends were trimmed by 0 bases and 1 base, with 10 bases remaining between them. The DNA for the CDR3 is TGTGCCAGCAGTTACTCGCTGGGGCCATCCTACGAGCAGTACGTC. Translating gives CASSYSLGPSYEQYV.

V and J are TRBV7-6 and TRBJ1-5, with D hard to call. V lost 5 bases to trimming and J lost 0 bases, with 5 bases between them. Germline-derived CDR1 and CDR2 are SGHVS and FNYEAQ. The CDR3 loop spans 13 amino acids. The CDR3 sequence is CASSPDSNQPQHF. The DNA for the CDR3 is TGTGCCAGCAGCCCCGATAGCAATCAGCCCCAGCATTTT.

This clone was counted a single time. The V gene is TRBV19, the J gene TRBJ1-5, with TRBD1 matching 9 bases. This CDR3 is 16 amino acids long. Germline V gives CDR1 LNHDA, CDR2 SQIVND (reference sequence). Trimming took 5 bases from V and 1 from J; bases not matched to a gene: 6. This chain's CDR3 is CASSPWTGESNQPQHF. The CDR3 bases are TGTGCCAGTAGTCCTTGGACAGGGGAGAGCAATCAGCCCCAGCATTTT.

This sequence joins TRBV13 and TRBJ1-2; a possible D gene is TRBD1 (6 bases). Germline CDR1 is PRHDT and CDR2 is FYEKMQ (reference sequence). V lost 7 bases and J lost 8, with 17 bases in between. The CDR3 covers 13 residues. For the CDR3, the DNA is TGTGCCAGCACCGAAGGACAGAATAGGGGCTACACCTTC. Translating it yields CASTEGQNRGYTF.

The J gene is TRBJ2-3, the V gene TRBV7-2; either TRBD1 or TRBD2 may fit D (5 bases each). Between the trimmed V and J ends, which lost 3 bases and 7 bases, there was a span of 14 bases. The CDR3 has 14 residues. Germline CDR1 SGHTA, CDR2 FQGNSA. The CDR3, as DNA: TGTGCCAGCAGCTTTGACGGGGCGGCGAATACGCAGTATTTT. Translation: CASSFDGAANTQYF.

This clone was recorded only once. The chain has TRBV27 and TRBJ2-1; D is ambiguous. Deletions cut 5 bases from V and 1 base from J, with 6 bases between. Per the germline V gene, CDR1 is MNHEY and CDR2 is SMNVEV (reference sequence). This CDR3 contains 13 residues. In DNA form, the CDR3 reads TGTGCCAGCAGTCCGGCTTCCTACAATGAGCAGTTCTTC. Its protein product is CASSPASYNEQFF.

This chain joins TRBV4-1 and TRBJ2-7, with TRBD2 matching 14 bases. This CDR3 is 15 amino acids long. Looked up from germline, CDR1 is MGHRA and CDR2 is YSYEKL. The V gene end was trimmed by 3 bases and the J gene end by 4 bases; junction bases not matched to a gene: 2. CDR3 nucleotide sequence: TGCGCCAGCAGCCAGGGACTAGCGGGAGTTTACGAGCAGTACGTC. Protein product: CASSQGLAGVYEQYV.

This chain links TRBV5-6 with TRBJ2-5; 7 bases map to TRBD2. This CDR3 has 15 amino acids. The ends lost 4 bases at V and 1 base at J; junction bases unmatched: 7. Germline CDR1 SGHDT, CDR2 YYEEEE. CDR3 bases: TGTGCCAGCAGCGGGGGAGGGTTACTCCAAGAGACCCAGTACTTC. Its translation is CASSGGGLLQETQYF.

The V call is TRBV4-1, the J call TRBJ1-4; 7 bases are a match to TRBD1. CDR1 and CDR2 from the germline V gene are MGHRA and YSYEKL. CDR3 length: 17 amino acids. V lost 5 bases and J lost 7; bases outside the gene matches: 16. The CDR3 spells CASSKQSPDRLGEKLFF. The CDR3 nucleotides are TGCGCCAGCAGCAAACAAAGCCCGGACAGGTTGGGTGAAAAACTGTTTTTT.

This sequence joins TRBV5-5 and TRBJ2-3; 7 nucleotides line up with TRBD1. Germline CDR1 and CDR2: SGHKS and YYEKEE (reference sequence). The J segment lost 4 bases and the V segment lost 2 bases, leaving 7 bases of the junction unmatched. The CDR3 is 15 amino acids. Here the CDR3 reads CASSFRGSSPDTQYF. Written as DNA, the CDR3 is TGTGCCAGCAGCTTCAGGGGGAGTAGTCCAGATACGCAGTATTTT.

The chain links TRBV6-5 to TRBJ1-4; 8 bases line up with TRBD1. V shed 4 bases, J shed 7 bases, and the junction held 8 bases outside the gene matches. CDR3 size: 15 residues. Germline loops: CDR1 MNHEY, CDR2 SVGAGI. The CDR3 protein is CASSSAGTGVEKLFF. The CDR3 DNA follows: TGTGCCAGCAGTTCCGCCGGGACAGGCGTTGAAAAACTGTTTTTT.

This rearrangement joins TRBV7-6 to TRBJ2-7; either TRBD1 or TRBD2 may fit D (5 bases each). Germline V gene lookup returns CDR1 SGHVS and CDR2 FNYEAQ. The CDR3 loop spans 17 amino acids. Trimming removed 5 bases from V and 4 bases from J, with 24 bases in between. CDR3 protein: CASSAGTTPYTPYEQYF. CDR3 coding DNA: TGTGCCAGCAGCGCAGGGACCACCCCATATACCCCTTACGAGCAGTACTTC.

This clone was recorded once. This chain connects TRBV6-6 to TRBJ2-5; D uncertain. CDR1 is MNHNY and CDR2 is SVGAGI in the germline V gene (reference sequence). The CDR3 has 13 residues. V lost 7 bases and J lost 5, with 14 bases in between. The CDR3 here is CASNMDLGETQYF. DNA of the CDR3: TGTGCCAGCAACATGGACCTCGGGGAGACCCAGTACTTC.

This chain joins TRBV11-3 and TRBJ2-4, with a tentative D call TRBD2 (6 bases). V lost 5 bases and J lost 0, with 8 bases in between. The CDR3 extends over 14 amino acids. Germline CDR1 SGHNT, CDR2 YENEEA. The CDR3 nucleotides read TGTGCCAGCAGCCCGGGGGTAGCCAAAAACATTCAGTACTTC. Encoded protein: CASSPGVAKNIQYF.

As to this clone: A read error may account for a junction end that differs from germline. The chain uses TRBV5-1 and TRBJ1-2, with D uncertain. The CDR3 contains 13 residues. Germline V CDR1 and CDR2: SGHRS, YFSETQ. The CDR3 nucleotides are TGCGCCAGCAGCTTGGACGGACGGGCCACGTCGCTCTTC. As protein: CASSLDGRATSLF.

This chain uses TRBV30 with TRBJ2-5; D unclear. Trimming pared 3 bases from V and 0 bases from J, leaving 11 bases between. The CDR3 runs to 14 residues. Germline CDR1 reads GTSNPN; CDR2 reads SVGIG (reference sequence). The CDR3 DNA reads as TGTGCCTGGAGGGACCTGGGCCACCAAGAGACCCAGTACTTC. Protein: CAWRDLGHQETQYF.

The gene calls are TRBV9 and TRBJ1-2, with D tentatively TRBD1 (5 bases). CDR1 and CDR2 from the germline V gene are SGDLS and YYNGEE. V lost 4 bases and J 4 bases, leaving 17 bases between the germline ends. The CDR3 length is 15 residues. The CDR3 sequence is CASSPSGSGGYGYTF. The CDR3 DNA is TGTGCCAGCAGCCCAAGCGGCTCCGGGGGCTATGGCTACACCTTC.

The CDR3 sequence is CASSFRTGVSNTEAFF. The DNA of the CDR3 is TGTGCCAGCAGCTTCCGGACAGGGGTATCGAACACTGAAGCTTTCTTT. The chain links TRBV5-8 to TRBJ1-1; TRBD1 matches at 9 bases. The germline gives CDR1 SGHTS, CDR2 YDEGEE. Germline trimming cut 2 bases from V and 1 base from J; bases unmatched to any gene: 6. The length of the CDR3 is 16 residues.

The chain recombines TRBV4-1 with TRBJ1-1, with 9 nucleotides matching TRBD1. The CDR3 covers 15 residues. CDR1 and CDR2 (germline): MGHRA, YSYEKL. V lost 1 base to trimming and J lost 10 bases; unmatched junction nucleotides: 10. The DNA for the CDR3 is TGCGCCAGCAGCCAAGGAACAGGGGGCGACTACGGAGCTTTCTTT. Its protein is CASSQGTGGDYGAFF.

The chain combines TRBV9 with TRBJ2-1; 13 bases map to TRBD2. Trimming cost V 3 bases and J 7 bases; bases outside gene matches: 7. This CDR3 region has 16 residues. Germline values: CDR1 SGDLS, CDR2 YYNGEE. The CDR3, as DNA: TGTGCCAGCAGCGCCATACTAGCGGGAGGGAGGAATGAGCAGTTCTTC. Translated: CASSAILAGGRNEQFF.

This chain uses TRBV10-1 with TRBJ1-6; possibly TRBD1 for D (5 bases). Trimming took 4 bases from V and 10 from J, leaving 11 bases between them. CDR1 is WNHNN and CDR2 is SYGVQD in the germline V gene (reference sequence). This CDR3 has 13 residues. The CDR3 coding sequence is TGCGCCAGCAGTGTCCAGGGCGGATCACCCCTCCACTTT. It specifies CASSVQGGSPLHF.

This clone is a singleton in its sample. This chain joins TRBV30 and TRBJ1-2; D is perhaps TRBD1 (6 bases). Trimming cost V 2 bases and J 2 bases, with 12 bases left between them. The CDR3 length is 14 residues. CDR1 is GTSNPN and CDR2 is SVGIG in the germline V gene (reference sequence). The CDR3 DNA reads as TGTGCCTGGAGTCCTACAGGGCTAAACTATGGCTACACCTTC. This encodes CAWSPTGLNYGYTF.

V usage is TRBV6-5 and J usage is TRBJ1-1, with TRBD1 as a possible D gene (5 bases). The CDR3 extends over 14 amino acids. V gave up 0 bases and J gave up 2 bases, with 7 bases separating them. Looked up from germline, CDR1 is MNHEY and CDR2 is SVGAGI. CDR3 sequence reads: CASSYSRDNTEAFF. CDR3 nucleotides: TGTGCCAGCAGTTACTCGAGGGACAACACTGAAGCTTTCTTT.

The rearrangement links TRBV19 to TRBJ1-2; TRBD1 might be the D (5 bases). The germline CDR1 and CDR2 sequences are LNHDA and SQIVND (reference sequence). Trimming pared 8 bases from V and 3 bases from J, leaving 19 bases between. The CDR3 spans 15 residues. The CDR3 region is CASRGVAGGDYGYTF. As DNA, the CDR3 is TGTGCCAGTCGCGGTGTGGCCGGGGGTGACTATGGCTACACCTTC.

The V gene is TRBV28, the J gene TRBJ2-3; TRBD2 matches 11 bases. Germline V gene sequence: CDR1 MDHEN, CDR2 SYDVKM. The CDR3 has 17 amino acids. Trimming at V came to 6 bases and at J to 0 bases, leaving 8 bases not matched to a gene. The CDR3 DNA is TGTGCCAGCAGGCCTAGCGGGAGGACCTCTAGCACAGATACGCAGTATTTT. It translates to CASRPSGRTSSTDTQYF.

The rearrangement joins TRBV7-9 to TRBJ1-5; no reliable D call. This CDR3 comprises 15 residues. V shed 1 base and J shed 2 bases, with 9 bases lying between them. Germline-derived CDR1 and CDR2 are SEHNR and FQNEAQ (reference sequence). The CDR3 protein is CASSLGMRGNQPQHF. The CDR3 DNA reads TGTGCCAGCAGCTTAGGGATGAGGGGCAATCAGCCCCAGCATTTT.